The sequence of this T cell receptor (beta chain) was determined in a study of shared clonotypes between healthy human individuals. Study findings and constraints: Sequencing depth was expected to affect clonotype sharing among donors. What naive subsets generally showed was a larger estimated richness than memory subsets showed.

It was 200 to 250 ng DNA, around 33,000 T cell genomes, that sorted-subset replicate PCRs used. Clones were sequenced by immunoSEQ multiplex PCR, and TCRdb holds only the in-frame ones, with some missing. The table includes under 850,000 clones, about 91% detected once. CD45RO-negative CD8 cells positively selected for CCR7 made up the naive population, which excluded terminally differentiated effector memory CD45RA+ cells. This CDR3 is 17 amino acids long. Per the germline V gene, CDR1 is ENHRY and CDR2 is SYGVKD. Deletions cut 0 bases from V and 2 bases from J, with 16 bases between. In regard to this clone: Its antigen remains unknown.

The receptor was derived from a man between 25 and 39 years old in good health. The sequenced sample was naive CD8+ T cells sorted from blood. V usage is TRBV10-3 and J usage is TRBJ1-2; a possible D gene is TRBD1 (6 bases). Here the CDR3 DNA reads TGTGCCATCAGTGAGTCGGTAGGGGGGGCGGAGAACTATGGCTACACCTTC. This encodes CAISESVGGAENYGYTF.